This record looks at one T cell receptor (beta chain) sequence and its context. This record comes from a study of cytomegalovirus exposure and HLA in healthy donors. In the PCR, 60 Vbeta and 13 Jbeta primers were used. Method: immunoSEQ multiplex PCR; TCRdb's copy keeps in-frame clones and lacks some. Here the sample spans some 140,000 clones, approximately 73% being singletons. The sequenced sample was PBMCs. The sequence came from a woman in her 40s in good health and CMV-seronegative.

CDR3 amino acids: CASSLDIGTVQETQYF. As DNA, the CDR3 is TGCGCCAGCAGCTTGGATATCGGGACAGTCCAAGAGACCCAGTACTTC. The chain has TRBV5-1 and TRBJ2-5; 7 bases are shared with TRBD1. V shed 0 bases and J 1 base; nucleotides not matched to a gene: 6. Per the germline V gene, CDR1 is SGHRS and CDR2 is YFSETQ. The CDR3 runs 16 residues.